The present T cell receptor beta chain was sequenced within a study of OX40 agonist ivuxolimab in advanced cancers. Whole-study context: Cohort: roughly 79% men, mean age about 60, aged roughly 23 to 79. Points from the study as a whole: Normalized T-cell clonal expansion was also low in some nonresponders.

Germline CDR1 is LNHDA and CDR2 is SQIVND (reference sequence). The CDR3 sequence is 14 residues long. Trimming took 8 bases from V and 0 from J, leaving 13 bases between them. In the case of this clone: As yet, its antigen is unknown.

Produced via immunoSEQ multiplex PCR; TCRdb's table is partial and in-frame only. Among roughly 50,000 clones listed, about 82% were seen once. The V call is TRBV19, the J call TRBJ1-1, with D perhaps TRBD1 (6 bases). This material consisted of CD4+ or CD8+ T cells sorted from blood, taken in a trial of the OX40 agonist ivuxolimab. This receptor was identified in an adult with an advanced solid tumor such as melanoma, head and neck, liver or kidney cancer. CDR3 in DNA: TGTGCCAGTCAATTGGGGGGCATGAACACTGAAGCTTTCTTT. It specifies CASQLGGMNTEAFF.